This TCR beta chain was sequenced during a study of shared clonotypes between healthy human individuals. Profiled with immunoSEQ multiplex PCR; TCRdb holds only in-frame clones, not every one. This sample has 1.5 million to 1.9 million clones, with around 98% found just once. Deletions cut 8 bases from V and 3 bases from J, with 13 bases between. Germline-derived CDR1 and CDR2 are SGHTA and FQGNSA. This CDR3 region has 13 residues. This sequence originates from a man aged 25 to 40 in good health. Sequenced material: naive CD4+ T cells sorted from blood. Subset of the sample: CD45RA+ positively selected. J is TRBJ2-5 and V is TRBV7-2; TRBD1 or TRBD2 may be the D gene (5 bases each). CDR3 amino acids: CASSRGRKETQYF. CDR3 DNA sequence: TGTGCCAGCTCCCGGGGACGAAAAGAGACCCAGTACTTC.